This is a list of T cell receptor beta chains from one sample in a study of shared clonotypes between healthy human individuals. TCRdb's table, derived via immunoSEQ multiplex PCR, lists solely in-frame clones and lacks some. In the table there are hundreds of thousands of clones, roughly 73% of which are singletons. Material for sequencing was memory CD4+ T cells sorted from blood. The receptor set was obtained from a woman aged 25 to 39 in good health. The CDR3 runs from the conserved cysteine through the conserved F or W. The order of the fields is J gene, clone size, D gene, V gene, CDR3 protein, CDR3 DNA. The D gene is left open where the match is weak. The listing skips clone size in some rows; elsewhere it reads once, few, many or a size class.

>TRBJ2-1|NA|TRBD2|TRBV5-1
CASSALAAPANEQFF
TGCGCCAGCAGCGCCCTAGCGGCTCCTGCCAATGAGCAGTTCTTC
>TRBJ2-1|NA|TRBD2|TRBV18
CASSPQREAYNEQFF
TGTGCCAGCTCACCACAGCGGGAGGCCTACAATGAGCAGTTCTTC
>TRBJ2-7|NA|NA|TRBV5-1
CASSRGDISYEQYF
TGCGCCAGCAGTCGGGGGGACATATCCTACGAGCAGTACTTC
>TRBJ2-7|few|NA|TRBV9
CASSVALGLDGDEQYF
TGTGCCAGCAGCGTAGCCCTGGGGCTAGATGGGGACGAGCAGTACTTC
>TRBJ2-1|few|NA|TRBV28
CASRVGGGVTPTGYNEQFF
TGTGCCAGCAGGGTTGGAGGTGGTGTAACCCCCACCGGCTACAATGAGCAGTTCTTC
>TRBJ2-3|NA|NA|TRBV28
CASSFMGDTTDTQYF
TGTGCCAGCAGTTTTATGGGGGATACCACAGATACGCAGTATTTT
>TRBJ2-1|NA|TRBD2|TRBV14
CASSPWTSGNSYNEQFF
TGTGCCAGCAGCCCCTGGACTAGCGGAAATTCCTACAATGAGCAGTTCTTC
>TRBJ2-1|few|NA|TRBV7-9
CASSPLQGLTYNEQFF
TGTGCCAGCAGCCCCCTTCAAGGGCTCACCTACAATGAGCAGTTCTTC
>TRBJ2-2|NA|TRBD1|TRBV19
CASGQGRQGNTGELFF
TGTGCCAGTGGGCAAGGAAGACAGGGGAACACCGGGGAGCTGTTTTTT
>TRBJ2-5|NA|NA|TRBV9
CASSVVGEGETQYF
TGTGCCAGCAGCGTAGTGGGTGAAGGAGAGACCCAGTACTTC
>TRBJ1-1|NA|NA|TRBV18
CASSEQGGSTEAFF
TGTGCCAGCTCAGAACAGGGAGGGAGCACTGAAGCTTTCTTT
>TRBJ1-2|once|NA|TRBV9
CASSPQVGTRCSF
TGTGCCAGCAGCCCCCAAGTCGGGACTCGTTGTAGCTTC